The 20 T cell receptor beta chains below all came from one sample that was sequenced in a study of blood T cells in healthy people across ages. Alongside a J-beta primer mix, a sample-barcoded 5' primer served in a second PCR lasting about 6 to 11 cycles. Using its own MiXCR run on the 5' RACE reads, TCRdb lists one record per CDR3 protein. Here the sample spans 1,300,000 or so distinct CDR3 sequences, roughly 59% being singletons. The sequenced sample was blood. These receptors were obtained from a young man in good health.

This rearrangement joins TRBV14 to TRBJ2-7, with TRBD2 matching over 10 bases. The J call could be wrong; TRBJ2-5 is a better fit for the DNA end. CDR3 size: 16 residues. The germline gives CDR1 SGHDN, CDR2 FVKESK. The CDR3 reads CASSLRLAGDRETQYF. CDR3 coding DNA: TGTGCCAGCAGCCTTCGGCTAGCGGGGGACCGGGAGACCCAGTACTTC.

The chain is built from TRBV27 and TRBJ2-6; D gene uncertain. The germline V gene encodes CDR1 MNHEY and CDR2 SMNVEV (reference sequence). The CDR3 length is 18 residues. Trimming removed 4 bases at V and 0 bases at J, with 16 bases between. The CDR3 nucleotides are TGTGCCAGCAGTTCGATGGCTCTGCTGGGCTCTGGGGCCAACGTCCTGACTTTC. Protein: CASSSMALLGSGANVLTF.

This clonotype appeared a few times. The DNA of the CDR3 is TGCGCCAGCAGACCCTGGACAGGGGGCTCCGAGCAGTACTTC. Translating gives CASRPWTGGSEQYF. The rearrangement links TRBV4-1 to TRBJ2-7, with 11 bases identical to TRBD1. The V and J ends lost 6 bases and 6 bases, in that order; junction bases with no gene match: 7. CDR3 length: 14 amino acids. Germline CDR1 is MGHRA and CDR2 is YSYEKL.

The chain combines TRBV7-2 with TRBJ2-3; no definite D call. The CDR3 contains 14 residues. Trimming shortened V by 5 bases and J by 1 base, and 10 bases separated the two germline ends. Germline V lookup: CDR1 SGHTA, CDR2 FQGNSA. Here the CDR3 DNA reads TGTGCCAGCAGCGGTAGACAACGCACAGATACGCAGTATTTT. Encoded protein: CASSGRQRTDTQYF.

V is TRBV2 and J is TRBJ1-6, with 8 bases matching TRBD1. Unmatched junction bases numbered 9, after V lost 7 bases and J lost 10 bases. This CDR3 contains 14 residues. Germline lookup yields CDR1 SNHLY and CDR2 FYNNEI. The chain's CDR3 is CASTGQGSGSPLHF. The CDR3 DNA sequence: TGTGCCAGCACTGGACAGGGATCGGGGTCACCCCTCCACTTT.

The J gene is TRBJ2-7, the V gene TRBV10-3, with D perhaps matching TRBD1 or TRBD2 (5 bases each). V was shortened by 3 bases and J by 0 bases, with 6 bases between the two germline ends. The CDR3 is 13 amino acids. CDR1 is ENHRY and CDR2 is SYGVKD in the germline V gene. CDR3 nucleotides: TGTGCCATCAGTGAAGGGACCTCCTACGAGCAGTACTTC. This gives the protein CAISEGTSYEQYF.

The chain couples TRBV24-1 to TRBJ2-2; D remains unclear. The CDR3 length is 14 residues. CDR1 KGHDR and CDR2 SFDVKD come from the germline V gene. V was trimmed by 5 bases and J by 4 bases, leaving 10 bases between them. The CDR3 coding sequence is TGTGCCACCAGTGGACGCTTGCCCACCGGGGAGCTGTTTTTT. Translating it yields CATSGRLPTGELFF.

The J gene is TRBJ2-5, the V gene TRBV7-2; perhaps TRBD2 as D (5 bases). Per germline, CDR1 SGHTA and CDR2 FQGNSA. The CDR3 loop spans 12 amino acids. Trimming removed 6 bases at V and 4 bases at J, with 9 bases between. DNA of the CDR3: TGTGCCAGCAGGGGAGACGGAGAGACCCAGTACTTC. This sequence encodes CASRGDGETQYF.

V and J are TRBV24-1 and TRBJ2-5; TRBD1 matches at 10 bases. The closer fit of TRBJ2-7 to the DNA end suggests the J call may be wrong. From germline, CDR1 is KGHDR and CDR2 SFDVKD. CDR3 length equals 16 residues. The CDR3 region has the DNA TGTGCCACCAGTGACAACCGGGACAGGGGAACCTACGAGCAGTACTTC. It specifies CATSDNRDRGTYEQYF.

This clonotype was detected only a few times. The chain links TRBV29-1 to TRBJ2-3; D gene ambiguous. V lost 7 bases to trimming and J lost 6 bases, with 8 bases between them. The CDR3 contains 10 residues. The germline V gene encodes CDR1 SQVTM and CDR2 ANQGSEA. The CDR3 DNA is TGCAGCGCGGTGGGTGATACGCAGTATTTT. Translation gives CSAVGDTQYF.

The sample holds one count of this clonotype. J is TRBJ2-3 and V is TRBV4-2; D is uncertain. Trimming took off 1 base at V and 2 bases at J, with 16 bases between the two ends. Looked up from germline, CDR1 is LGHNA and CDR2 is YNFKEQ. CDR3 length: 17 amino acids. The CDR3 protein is CASSQAPPRTFTDTQYF. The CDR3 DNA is TGTGCCAGCAGCCAAGCTCCCCCCAGGACGTTCACAGATACGCAGTATTTT.

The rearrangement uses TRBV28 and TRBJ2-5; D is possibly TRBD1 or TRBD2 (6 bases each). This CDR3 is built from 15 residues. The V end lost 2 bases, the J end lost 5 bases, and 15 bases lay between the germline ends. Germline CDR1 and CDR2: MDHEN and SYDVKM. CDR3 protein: CASSLAHGGRETQYF. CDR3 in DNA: TGTGCCAGCAGTTTAGCGCACGGGGGCCGGGAGACCCAGTACTTC.

The CDR3 loop reads CAIRPSLLFSYQYEQYF. CDR3 in DNA: TGTGCCATTCGCCCGTCCCTACTTTTTTCCTATCAGTACGAGCAGTACTTC. The chain combines TRBV10-3 with TRBJ2-7; D uncertain. The V end lost 9 bases, the J end lost 4 bases, and 28 bases lay between the germline ends. CDR1 and CDR2 (germline): ENHRY, SYGVKD. This CDR3 is 17 amino acids long.

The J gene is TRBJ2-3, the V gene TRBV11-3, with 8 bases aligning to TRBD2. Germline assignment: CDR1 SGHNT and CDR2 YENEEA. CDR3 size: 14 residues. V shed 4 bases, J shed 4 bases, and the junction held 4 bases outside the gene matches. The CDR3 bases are TGTGCCAGCAGCTCCCCTAGCGGGCCAGATACGCAGTATTTT. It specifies CASSSPSGPDTQYF.

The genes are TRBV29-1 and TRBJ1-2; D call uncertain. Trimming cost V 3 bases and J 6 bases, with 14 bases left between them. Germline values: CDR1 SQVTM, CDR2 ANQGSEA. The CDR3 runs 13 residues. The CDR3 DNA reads TGCAGCGTTGAGGACCGGTTCTGGGATGGCTACACCTTC. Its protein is CSVEDRFWDGYTF.

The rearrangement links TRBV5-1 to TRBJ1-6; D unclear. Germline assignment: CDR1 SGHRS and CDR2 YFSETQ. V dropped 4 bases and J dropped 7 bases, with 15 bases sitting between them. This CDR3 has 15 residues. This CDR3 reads CASSPDDGHNSPLHF. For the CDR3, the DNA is TGCGCCAGCAGCCCGGACGACGGGCACAATTCACCCCTCCACTTT.

The CDR3 nucleotides read TGCGCCAGCAGTCAAAGAATTGGACCCAAGCCCTCCTACAATGAGCAGTACTTC. Encoded protein: CASSQRIGPKPSYNEQYF. J is TRBJ2-7 and V is TRBV4-1; D uncertain. Trimming took off 6 bases at V and 7 bases at J, with 31 bases between the two ends. This CDR3 contains 18 residues. CDR1 and CDR2 from the germline V gene are MGHRA and YSYEKL.

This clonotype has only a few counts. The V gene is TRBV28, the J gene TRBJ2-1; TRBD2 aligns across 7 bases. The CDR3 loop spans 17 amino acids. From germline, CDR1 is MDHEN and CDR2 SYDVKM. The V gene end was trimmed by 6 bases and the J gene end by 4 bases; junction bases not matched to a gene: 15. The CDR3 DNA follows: TGTGCCAGCAGAGCTGGGAGAGCGGGAAGGGCTTACAATGAGCAGTTCTTC. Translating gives CASRAGRAGRAYNEQFF.

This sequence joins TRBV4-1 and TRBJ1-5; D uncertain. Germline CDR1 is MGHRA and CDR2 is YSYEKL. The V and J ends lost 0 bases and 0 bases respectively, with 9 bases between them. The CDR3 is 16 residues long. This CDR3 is CASSQEGGNSNQPQHF. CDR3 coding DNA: TGCGCCAGCAGCCAAGAAGGCGGTAATAGCAATCAGCCCCAGCATTTT.

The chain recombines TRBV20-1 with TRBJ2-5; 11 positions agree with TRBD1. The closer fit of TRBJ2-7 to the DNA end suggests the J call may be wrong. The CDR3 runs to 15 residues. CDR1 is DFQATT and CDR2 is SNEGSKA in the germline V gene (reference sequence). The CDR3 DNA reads TGCAGTGCTAAGGGTGGGGACAGGGGGATCCACGAGCAGTACTTC. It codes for CSAKGGDRGIHEQYF.